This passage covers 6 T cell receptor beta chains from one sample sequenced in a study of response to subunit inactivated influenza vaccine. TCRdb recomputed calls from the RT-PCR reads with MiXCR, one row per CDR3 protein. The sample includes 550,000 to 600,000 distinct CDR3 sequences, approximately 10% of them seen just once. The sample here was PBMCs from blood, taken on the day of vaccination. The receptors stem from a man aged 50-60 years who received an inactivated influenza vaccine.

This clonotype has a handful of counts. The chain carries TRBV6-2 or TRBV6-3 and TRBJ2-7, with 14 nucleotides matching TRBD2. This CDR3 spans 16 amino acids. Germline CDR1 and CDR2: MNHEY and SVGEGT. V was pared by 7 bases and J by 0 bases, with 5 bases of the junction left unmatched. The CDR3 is CASTGTSGRLSYEQYF. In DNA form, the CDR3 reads TGTGCCAGCACCGGGACTAGCGGGAGACTCTCCTACGAGCAGTACTTC.

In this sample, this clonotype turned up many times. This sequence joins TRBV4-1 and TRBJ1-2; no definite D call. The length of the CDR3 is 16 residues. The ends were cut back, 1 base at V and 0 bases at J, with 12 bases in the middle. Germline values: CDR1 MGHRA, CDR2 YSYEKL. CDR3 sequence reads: CASSQAYGLANYGYTF. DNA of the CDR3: TGCGCCAGCAGCCAAGCATACGGACTAGCTAACTATGGCTACACCTTC.

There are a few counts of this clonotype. The CDR3 DNA reads TGTGCCAGCAGCCCCTCTTCGGGAGTAAGGACAAGCACAGATACGCAGTATTTT. Translation gives CASSPSSGVRTSTDTQYF. The chain employs TRBV11-2 and TRBJ2-3; a possible D gene is TRBD2 (6 bases). The V gene lost 5 bases and the J gene lost 0 bases, with 21 bases spanning the gap. The CDR3 has 18 amino acids. The germline gives CDR1 SGHAT, CDR2 FQNNGV.

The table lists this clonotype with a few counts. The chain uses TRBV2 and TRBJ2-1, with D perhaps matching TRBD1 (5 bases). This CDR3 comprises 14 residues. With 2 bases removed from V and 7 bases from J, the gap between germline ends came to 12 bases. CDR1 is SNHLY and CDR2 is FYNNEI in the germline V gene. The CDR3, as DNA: TGTGCCAGCAGTGAACGGGCAGGGAAAAATGAGCAGTTCTTC. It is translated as CASSERAGKNEQFF.

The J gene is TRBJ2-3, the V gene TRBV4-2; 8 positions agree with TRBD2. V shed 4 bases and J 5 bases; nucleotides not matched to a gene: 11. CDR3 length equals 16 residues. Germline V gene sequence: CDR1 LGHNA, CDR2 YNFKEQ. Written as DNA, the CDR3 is TGTGCCAGCAGCCCCCGGGTAGCGGGGAAGGGAGATACGCAGTATTTT. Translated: CASSPRVAGKGDTQYF.

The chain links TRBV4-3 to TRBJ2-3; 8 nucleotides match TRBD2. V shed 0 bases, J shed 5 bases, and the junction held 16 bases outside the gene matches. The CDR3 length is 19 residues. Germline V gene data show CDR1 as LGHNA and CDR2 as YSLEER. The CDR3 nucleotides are TGCGCCAGCAGCCAAGAGTCCGTCGGAGGCCTAGCGGGTTTAGATACGCAGTATTTT. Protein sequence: CASSQESVGGLAGLDTQYF.